This T cell receptor (beta chain) appears in the sequencing data of a study of CXCR3-negative and CXCR3-positive naive CD8 T cells. UMI-tagged TRB cDNA libraries were built via 5' RACE. Using the 5' RACE reads, TCRdb records one entry per CDR3 protein without DNA. Its clone listing holds some 130,000 distinct CDR3 sequences. CDR1 is SGHTA, CDR2 FQGNSA, per germline. This CDR3 has 15 amino acids. Specimen: naive CXCR3- CD8+ T cells from blood. As to subset: CD45RO-CCR7+CD27+CD95- naive CD8+ T cells lacking CXCR3 (TNR3-). The clonotype originates from a human donor in good health. Some clones in this sample may be carry-over from other donors' samples. The J gene is TRBJ2-5, the V gene TRBV7-2; the TRBD2 assignment by TCRdb is unverifiable without DNA. The CDR3 sequence is CASSLTLAGQETQYF.